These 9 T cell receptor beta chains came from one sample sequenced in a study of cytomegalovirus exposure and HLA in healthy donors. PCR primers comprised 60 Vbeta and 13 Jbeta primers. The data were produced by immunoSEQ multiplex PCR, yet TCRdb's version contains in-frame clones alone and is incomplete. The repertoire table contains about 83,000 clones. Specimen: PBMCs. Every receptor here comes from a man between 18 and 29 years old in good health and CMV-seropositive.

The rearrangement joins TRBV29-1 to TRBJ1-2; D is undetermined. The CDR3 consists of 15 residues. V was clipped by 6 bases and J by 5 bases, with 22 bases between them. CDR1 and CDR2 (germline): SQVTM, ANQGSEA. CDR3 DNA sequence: TGCAGCGTATCCCCCAGCGGGATCGACCTTTATGGCTACACCTTC. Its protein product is CSVSPSGIDLYGYTF. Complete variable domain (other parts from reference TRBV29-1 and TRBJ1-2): SAVISQKPSRDICQRGTSLTIQCQVDSQVTMMFWYRQQPGQSLTLIATANQGSEATYESGFVIDKFPISRPNLTFSTLTVSNMSPEDSSIYLCSVSPSGIDLYGYTFGSGTRLTVV.

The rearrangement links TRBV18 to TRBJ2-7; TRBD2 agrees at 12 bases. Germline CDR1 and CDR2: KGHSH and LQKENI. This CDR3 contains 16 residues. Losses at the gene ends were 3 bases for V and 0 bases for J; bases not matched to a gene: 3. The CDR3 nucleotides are TGTGCCAGCTCACCTACTAGCGGGAGGCCCTCCTACGAGCAGTACTTC. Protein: CASSPTSGRPSYEQYF.

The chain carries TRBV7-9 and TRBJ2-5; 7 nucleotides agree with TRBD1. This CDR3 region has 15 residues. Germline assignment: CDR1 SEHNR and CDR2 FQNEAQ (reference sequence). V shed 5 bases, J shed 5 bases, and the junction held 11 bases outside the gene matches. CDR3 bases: TGTGCCAGCAGCAATGTGACAGGGTGGAGGGAGACCCAGTACTTC. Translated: CASSNVTGWRETQYF.

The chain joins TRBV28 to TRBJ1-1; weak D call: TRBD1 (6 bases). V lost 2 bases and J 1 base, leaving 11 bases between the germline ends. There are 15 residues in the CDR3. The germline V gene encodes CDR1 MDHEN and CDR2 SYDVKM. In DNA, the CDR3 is TGTGCCAGCAGTTTAAGGACAGAAACGAACACTGAAGCTTTCTTT. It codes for CASSLRTETNTEAFF.

CDR3 amino acids: CASSVMGQSSFPSAEAFF. The CDR3, as DNA: TGTGCCAGCAGCGTAATGGGGCAGTCTTCGTTTCCGTCCGCTGAAGCTTTCTTT. This rearrangement joins TRBV9 to TRBJ1-1, with a weak D call TRBD1 (5 bases). From germline, CDR1 is SGDLS and CDR2 YYNGEE. The CDR3 runs 18 residues. Trimming shortened V by 1 base and J by 6 bases, and 25 bases separated the two germline ends.

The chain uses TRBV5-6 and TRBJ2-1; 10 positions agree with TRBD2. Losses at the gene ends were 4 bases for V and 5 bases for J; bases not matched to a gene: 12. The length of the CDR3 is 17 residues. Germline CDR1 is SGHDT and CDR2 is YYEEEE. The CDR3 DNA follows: TGTGCCAGCAGCGGCCGGACTAGCGGAATGATCGACAATGAGCAGTTCTTC. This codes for CASSGRTSGMIDNEQFF.

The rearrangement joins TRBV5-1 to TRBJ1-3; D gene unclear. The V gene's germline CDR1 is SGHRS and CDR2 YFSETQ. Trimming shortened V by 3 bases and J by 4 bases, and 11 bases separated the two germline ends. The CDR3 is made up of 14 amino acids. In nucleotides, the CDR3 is TGCGCCAGCAGCTCTGCGCCCCCGGGAAACACCATATATTTT. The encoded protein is CASSSAPPGNTIYF.

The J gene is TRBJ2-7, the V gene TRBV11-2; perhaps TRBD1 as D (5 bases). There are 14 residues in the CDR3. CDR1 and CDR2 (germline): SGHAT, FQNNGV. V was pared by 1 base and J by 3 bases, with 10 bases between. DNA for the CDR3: TGTGCCAGCAGCTTAGTGGGGCCCAGCTACGAGCAGTACTTC. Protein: CASSLVGPSYEQYF.

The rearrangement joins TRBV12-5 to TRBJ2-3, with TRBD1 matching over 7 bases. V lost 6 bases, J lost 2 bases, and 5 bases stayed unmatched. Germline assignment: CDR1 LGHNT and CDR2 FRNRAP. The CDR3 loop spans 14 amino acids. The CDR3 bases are TGTGCTAGTGGACCGGGACAGAACACAGATACGCAGTATTTT. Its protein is CASGPGQNTDTQYF.